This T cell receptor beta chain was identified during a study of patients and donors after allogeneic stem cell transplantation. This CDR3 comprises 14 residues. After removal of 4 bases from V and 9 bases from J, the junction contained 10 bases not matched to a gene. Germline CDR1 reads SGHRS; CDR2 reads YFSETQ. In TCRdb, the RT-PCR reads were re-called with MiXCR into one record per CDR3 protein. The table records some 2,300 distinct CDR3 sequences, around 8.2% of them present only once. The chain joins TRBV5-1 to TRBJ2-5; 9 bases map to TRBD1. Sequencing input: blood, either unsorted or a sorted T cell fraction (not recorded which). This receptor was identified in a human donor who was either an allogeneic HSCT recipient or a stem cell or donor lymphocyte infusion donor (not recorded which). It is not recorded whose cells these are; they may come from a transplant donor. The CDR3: CASSTYGTGKAQYF. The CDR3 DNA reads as TGCGCCAGCAGCACGTATGGGACAGGGAAAGCCCAGTACTTC.